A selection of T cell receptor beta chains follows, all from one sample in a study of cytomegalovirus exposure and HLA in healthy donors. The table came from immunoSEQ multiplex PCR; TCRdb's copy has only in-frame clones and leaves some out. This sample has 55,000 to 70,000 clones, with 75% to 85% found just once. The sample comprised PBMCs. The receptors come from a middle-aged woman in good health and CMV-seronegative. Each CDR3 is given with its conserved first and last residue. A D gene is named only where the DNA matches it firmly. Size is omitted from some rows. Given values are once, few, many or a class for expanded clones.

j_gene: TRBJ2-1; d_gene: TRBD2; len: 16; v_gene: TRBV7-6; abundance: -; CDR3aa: CASSAQPSGSYNEQFF; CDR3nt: TGTGCCAGCAGCGCTCAACCTAGCGGGAGCTACAATGAGCAGTTCTTC
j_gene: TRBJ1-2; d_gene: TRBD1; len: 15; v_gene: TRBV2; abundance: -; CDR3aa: CASSSGTGEFYGYTF; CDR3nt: TGTGCCAGCAGCTCCGGGACAGGGGAATTCTATGGCTACACCTTC
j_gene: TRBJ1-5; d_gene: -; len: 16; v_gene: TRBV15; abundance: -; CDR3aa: CATSRVTAGRYQPQHF; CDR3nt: TGTGCCACCAGCAGAGTTACGGCGGGGAGGTACCAGCCCCAGCATTTT
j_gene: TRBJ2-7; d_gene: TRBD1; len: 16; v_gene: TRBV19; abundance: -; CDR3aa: CASAIGASGGQYEQYF; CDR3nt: TGTGCCAGTGCGATAGGGGCTTCAGGGGGCCAGTACGAGCAGTACTTC
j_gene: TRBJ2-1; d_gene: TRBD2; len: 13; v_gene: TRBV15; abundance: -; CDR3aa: CATSRDTGLAGVF; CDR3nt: TGTGCCACCAGCAGAGATACAGGACTAGCGGGGGTCTTC
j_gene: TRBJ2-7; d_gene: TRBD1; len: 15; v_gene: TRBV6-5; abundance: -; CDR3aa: CASSTLGRGSYEQYF; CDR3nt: TGTGCCAGCAGTACCTTGGGCAGGGGGTCCTACGAGCAGTACTTC
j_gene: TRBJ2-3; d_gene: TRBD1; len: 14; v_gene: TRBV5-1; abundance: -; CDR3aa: CASSWQGARDTQYF; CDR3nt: TGCGCCAGCAGCTGGCAGGGGGCGCGAGATACGCAGTATTTT
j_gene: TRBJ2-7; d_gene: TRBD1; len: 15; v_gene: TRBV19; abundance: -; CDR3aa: CASSPDRGLSSGQYF; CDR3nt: TGTGCCAGTAGTCCAGACAGGGGCCTTTCTTCCGGGCAGTACTTC
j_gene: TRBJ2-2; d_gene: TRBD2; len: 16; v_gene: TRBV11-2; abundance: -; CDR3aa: CASSPLTSSNTGELFF; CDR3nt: TGTGCCAGCAGCCCCCTGACTAGCAGTAACACCGGGGAGCTGTTTTTT
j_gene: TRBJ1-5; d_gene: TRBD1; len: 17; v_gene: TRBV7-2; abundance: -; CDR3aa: CASSRTGTGGRDQPQHF; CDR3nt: TGTGCCAGCAGCCGAACCGGGACAGGGGGCCGCGATCAGCCCCAGCATTTT
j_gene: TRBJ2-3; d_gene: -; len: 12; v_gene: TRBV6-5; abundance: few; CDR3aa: CASRGGRNTQYF; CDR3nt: TGTGCCAGCAGAGGAGGGAGGAATACGCAGTATTTT
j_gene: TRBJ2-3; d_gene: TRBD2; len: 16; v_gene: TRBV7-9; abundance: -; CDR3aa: CASSPLTSGITDTQYF; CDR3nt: TGTGCCAGCAGCCCCCTCACTAGCGGGATAACAGATACGCAGTATTTT
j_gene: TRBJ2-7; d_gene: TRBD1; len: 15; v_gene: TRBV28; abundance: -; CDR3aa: CASSLSAQGAGEQYF; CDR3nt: TGTGCCAGCAGTTTAAGCGCACAGGGGGCGGGCGAGCAGTACTTC
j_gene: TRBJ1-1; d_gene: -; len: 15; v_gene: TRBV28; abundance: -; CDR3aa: CASRPPHAGATEAFF; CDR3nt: TGTGCCAGCAGACCACCCCACGCGGGAGCAACTGAAGCTTTCTTT
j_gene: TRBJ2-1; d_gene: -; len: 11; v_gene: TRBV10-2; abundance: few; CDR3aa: CASSRTNEQFF; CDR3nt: TGCGCCAGCAGTAGGACAAATGAGCAGTTCTTC
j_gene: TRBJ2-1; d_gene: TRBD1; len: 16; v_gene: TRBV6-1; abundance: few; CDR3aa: CASSELPGQGSNEQFF; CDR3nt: TGTGCCAGCAGTGAACTACCGGGACAGGGAAGCAATGAGCAGTTCTTC
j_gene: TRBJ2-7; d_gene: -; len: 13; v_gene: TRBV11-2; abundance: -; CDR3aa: CASSLETDYEQYF; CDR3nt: TGTGCCAGCAGCTTAGAGACAGACTACGAGCAGTACTTC
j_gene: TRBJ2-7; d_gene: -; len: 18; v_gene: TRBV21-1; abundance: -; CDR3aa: CASSSRGERESRSYEQYF; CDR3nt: TGTGCCAGCAGCTCAAGAGGGGAGCGGGAGAGCAGATCCTACGAGCAGTACTTC
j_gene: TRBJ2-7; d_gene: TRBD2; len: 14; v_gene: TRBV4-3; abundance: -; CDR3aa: CASSQAWGGYEQYF; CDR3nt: TGCGCCAGCAGCCAAGCATGGGGGGGCTACGAGCAGTACTTC
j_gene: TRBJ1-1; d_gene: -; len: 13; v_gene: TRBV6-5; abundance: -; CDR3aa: CASSPWGEGEAFF; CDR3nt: TGTGCCAGCAGCCCCTGGGGAGAGGGTGAAGCTTTCTTT
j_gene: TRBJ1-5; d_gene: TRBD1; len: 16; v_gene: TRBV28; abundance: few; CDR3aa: CASSLGDRGGNQPQHF; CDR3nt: TGTGCCAGCAGTTTAGGCGACAGGGGTGGCAATCAGCCCCAGCATTTT